A single sample gave rise to the 24 T cell receptor beta chains below, sequenced in a study of T cell responses to AZD1222 COVID-19 vaccine. Generated by immunoSEQ multiplex PCR, the TCRdb table keeps only in-frame clones and is missing some. The repertoire holds approximately 130,000 clones, with over 85% as singletons. Sequences were derived from peripheral blood, sampled on day 0 of AZD1222 vaccination. Receptors were obtained from an adult in good health.

The V and J genes are TRBV7-9 and TRBJ1-2; 11 bases are shared with TRBD1. Unmatched junction bases numbered 5, after V lost 1 base and J lost 7 bases. This CDR3 spans 15 amino acids. In germline, CDR1 is SEHNR, CDR2 FQNEAQ (reference sequence). The CDR3 here is CASSLVGTGGSGYTF. The DNA for the CDR3 is TGTGCCAGCAGCTTAGTCGGGACAGGGGGTAGTGGCTACACCTTC.

V usage is TRBV29-1 and J usage is TRBJ1-2, with D possibly matching TRBD1 (5 bases). This CDR3 has 13 residues. Germline V gene lookup returns CDR1 SQVTM and CDR2 ANQGSEA. V was clipped by 4 bases and J by 3 bases, with 12 bases between them. CDR3 protein: CSVGQGVDYGYTF. The CDR3 nucleotides are TGCAGCGTTGGTCAAGGGGTGGACTATGGCTACACCTTC.

The rearrangement uses TRBV7-6 and TRBJ1-5; D is possibly TRBD1 (6 bases). CDR3 length equals 14 residues. V was pared by 0 bases and J by 6 bases, with 9 bases between. Germline CDR1 and CDR2: SGHVS and FNYEAQ. The chain's CDR3 is CASSLARGGQPQHF. CDR3 in DNA: TGTGCCAGCAGCTTAGCCAGGGGAGGTCAGCCCCAGCATTTT. The full variable domain, with the rest looked up from reference TRBV7-6 and TRBJ1-5, is GAGVSQSPRYKVTKRGQDVALRCDPISGHVSLYWYRQALGQGPEFLTYFNYEAQQDKSGLPNDRFSAERPEGSISTLTIQRTEQRDSAMYRCASSLARGGQPQHFGDGTRLSIL.

V gene TRBV7-6 combines with J gene TRBJ1-3; perhaps TRBD1 as D (5 bases). Per the germline V gene, CDR1 is SGHVS and CDR2 is FNYEAQ. Trimming removed 7 bases from V and 4 bases from J, with 14 bases in between. The CDR3 runs 14 residues. The CDR3 loop is CASTPAGDGNTIYF. The CDR3 coding sequence is TGTGCCAGCACCCCCGCGGGGGACGGAAACACCATATATTTT. The full variable domain, completed using reference TRBV7-6 and TRBJ1-3, is GAGVSQSPRYKVTKRGQDVALRCDPISGHVSLYWYRQALGQGPEFLTYFNYEAQQDKSGLPNDRFSAERPEGSISTLTIQRTEQRDSAMYRCASTPAGDGNTIYFGEGSWLTVV.

The chain employs TRBV2 and TRBJ1-2; D gene ambiguous. V gave up 1 base and J gave up 5 bases, with 8 bases separating them. Germline lookup yields CDR1 SNHLY and CDR2 FYNNEI. This CDR3 region has 13 residues. CDR3 nucleotide sequence: TGTGCCAGCAGTGAAGACAAGACTTATGGCTACACCTTC. Translated, it gives CASSEDKTYGYTF.

The chain employs TRBV19 and TRBJ1-2, with unresolved D. Trimming removed 3 bases from V and 5 bases from J, with 22 bases in between. Germline CDR1 and CDR2: LNHDA and SQIVND (reference sequence). The CDR3 covers 17 residues. The CDR3 spells CASSIVFGSETLYGYTF. In nucleotides, the CDR3 is TGTGCCAGTAGTATCGTGTTCGGGAGTGAGACCTTATATGGCTACACCTTC.

J is TRBJ1-4 and V is TRBV10-3; D is perhaps TRBD1 (5 bases). The V end was cut by 2 bases, the J end by 6 bases, with 16 bases between. The CDR3 covers 16 residues. Germline V gene data show CDR1 as ENHRY and CDR2 as SYGVKD. The CDR3 DNA is TGTGCCATCAGTGAGGGAGGGGCGCGGGGGTATGAAAAACTGTTTTTT. It yields the protein CAISEGGARGYEKLFF.

The rearrangement joins TRBV13 to TRBJ1-1; 10 bases are a match to TRBD1. Germline V lookup: CDR1 PRHDT, CDR2 FYEKMQ (reference sequence). The CDR3 extends over 14 amino acids. The junction had 3 bases not matched to a gene; V was cut back by 5 bases and J by 3 bases. The CDR3 loop reads CASSKDRGYTEAFF. The CDR3 bases are TGTGCCAGCAGCAAGGACAGGGGGTACACTGAAGCTTTCTTT. Full variable domain (remainder filled in from reference TRBV13 and TRBJ1-1): AAGVIQSPRHLIKEKRETATLKCYPIPRHDTVYWYQQGPGQDPQFLISFYEKMQSDKGSIPDRFSAQQFSDYHSELNMSSLELGDSALYFCASSKDRGYTEAFFGQGTRLTVV.

The chain joins TRBV4-2 to TRBJ2-1; 7 positions match TRBD1. Germline assignment: CDR1 LGHNA and CDR2 YNFKEQ. This CDR3 contains 12 residues. Germline trimming cut 4 bases from V and 10 bases from J; bases unmatched to any gene: 4. The CDR3 region has the DNA TGTGCCAGCAGCCGACAGGGAGAAGAGCAGTTCTTC. This translates into CASSRQGEEQFF.

The chain joins TRBV15 to TRBJ1-5; weak D call: TRBD1 (5 bases). Trimming removed 1 base at V and 0 bases at J, with 13 bases between. The CDR3 covers 17 residues. The germline CDR1 and CDR2 sequences are LNHNV and YYDKDF (reference sequence). Here the CDR3 DNA reads TGTGCCACCAGCAGAGTTAGGGCTGACAGTAGCAATCAGCCCCAGCATTTT. Protein: CATSRVRADSSNQPQHF.

This clone occurred a few times. The V call is TRBV5-5, the J call TRBJ1-2, with TRBD1 matching 12 bases. Looked up from germline, CDR1 is SGHKS and CDR2 is YYEKEE (reference sequence). This CDR3 is built from 16 residues. V trimming: 5 bases; J trimming: 5 bases; junction bases outside the gene matches: 10. CDR3 bases: TGTGCCAGCAGGTCTGACGGGACAGGGGGCTGGTATGGCTACACCTTC. This encodes CASRSDGTGGWYGYTF.

V is TRBV19 and J is TRBJ2-1; 9 bases are shared with TRBD2. With V trimmed by 2 bases and J by 5 bases, 19 bases remained unmatched. This CDR3 has 20 amino acids. Germline V lookup: CDR1 LNHDA, CDR2 SQIVND (reference sequence). The DNA of the CDR3 is TGTGCCAGTAGTATACGACCAAATAGCGGGGGTGCAAATCTAAACAATGAGCAGTTCTTC. This translates into CASSIRPNSGGANLNNEQFF.

V usage is TRBV7-9 and J usage is TRBJ1-2, with 7 bases lining up with TRBD1. Trimming removed 5 bases from V and 10 bases from J; junction bases left unmatched: 10. Germline-derived CDR1 and CDR2 are SEHNR and FQNEAQ (reference sequence). This CDR3 comprises 13 residues. The CDR3 here is CASSRQGGSYYTF. In DNA form, the CDR3 reads TGTGCCAGCAGCCGGCAGGGGGGAAGTTACTACACCTTC.

The rearrangement links TRBV12-3 or TRBV12-4 to TRBJ1-1, with a weak D call TRBD1 (5 bases). Trimming stripped 1 base from V and 4 bases from J, with 7 bases between. The CDR3 is 13 amino acids. In DNA form, the CDR3 reads TGTGCCAGCAGTTTAGACGGGGGCACTGAAGCTTTCTTT. Protein product: CASSLDGGTEAFF.

The chain joins TRBV7-9 to TRBJ1-2, with 10 bases fitting TRBD1. CDR1 is SEHNR and CDR2 is FQNEAQ in the germline V gene (reference sequence). The V segment lost 5 bases and the J segment 7 bases; nucleotides outside the gene matches: 7. This CDR3 contains 14 residues. The CDR3 protein is CASSPGTGAAGYTF. The CDR3 DNA follows: TGTGCCAGCAGCCCGGGGACAGGGGCTGCTGGCTACACCTTC.

The chain employs TRBV6-5 and TRBJ1-5; D possibly corresponds to TRBD1 (6 bases). The CDR3 extends over 14 amino acids. Germline lookup yields CDR1 MNHEY and CDR2 SVGAGI. The V and J ends lost 7 bases and 4 bases respectively, with 14 bases between them. The chain's CDR3 is CASIIGGANQPQHF. The CDR3 coding sequence is TGTGCCAGCATCATTGGGGGGGCAAATCAGCCCCAGCATTTT.

V gene TRBV12-3 or TRBV12-4 combines with J gene TRBJ1-1, with no clear D. The CDR3 extends over 13 amino acids. The germline V and J ends were trimmed by 1 base and 11 bases, with 14 bases remaining between them. As DNA, the CDR3 is TGTGCCAGCAGTTTAGAGGAAGTAGTCAGGGCTTTCTTT. As protein: CASSLEEVVRAFF.

The rearrangement uses TRBV5-6 and TRBJ1-1, with 8 bases lining up with TRBD1. V gave up 6 bases and J gave up 4 bases; unmatched junction bases: 5. Germline V lookup: CDR1 SGHDT, CDR2 YYEEEE. The CDR3 totals 13 residues. CDR3 nucleotides: TGTGCCAGCACCCCTACAGGGGGCACTGAAGCTTTCTTT. This encodes CASTPTGGTEAFF.

The V call is TRBV27, the J call TRBJ2-7; D is possibly TRBD2 (5 bases). This CDR3 is built from 13 residues. V was cut by 1 base and J by 6 bases, with 10 bases left in between. The germline V gene encodes CDR1 MNHEY and CDR2 SMNVEV (reference sequence). The DNA for the CDR3 is TGTGCCAGCAGTTTATTCCGAAGCGGCGAGCAGTACTTC. It codes for CASSLFRSGEQYF.

In its sample, this clone was seen once. The genes are TRBV10-3 and TRBJ1-2; D is unclear. Germline V gene sequence: CDR1 ENHRY, CDR2 SYGVKD. The CDR3 is 14 amino acids. Trimming took 3 bases from V and 0 from J, leaving 8 bases between them. The CDR3 nucleotides are TGTGCCATCAGTGATTTGGAGACTAACTATGGCTACACCTTC. Translation gives CAISDLETNYGYTF.

This clone has a single count. The CDR3 DNA is TGTGCCTGGACCCCCCGACAGACTAACTATGGCTACACCTTC. Translated: CAWTPRQTNYGYTF. This chain connects TRBV30 to TRBJ1-2; possible D gene TRBD1, 5 bases. V lost 4 bases and J 0 bases, leaving 12 bases between the germline ends. Germline assignment: CDR1 GTSNPN and CDR2 SVGIG (reference sequence). The CDR3 covers 14 residues.

The J gene is TRBJ1-2, the V gene TRBV11-2, with no clear D. Germline loops: CDR1 SGHAT, CDR2 FQNNGV. The CDR3 loop spans 15 amino acids. V lost 0 bases, J lost 3 bases, and 11 bases lay in between. The CDR3 coding sequence is TGTGCCAGCAGCTTAGATCTTTCATCGGACTATGGCTACACCTTC. This translates into CASSLDLSSDYGYTF.

The CDR3 DNA is TGTGCCATCAGTGGAAGACAGTCAAACACCGGGGAGCTGTTTTTT. Translated, it gives CAISGRQSNTGELFF. The chain joins TRBV10-3 to TRBJ2-2; D might be TRBD1 (5 bases). Trimming cost V 4 bases and J 2 bases, with 11 bases left between them. The CDR3 has 15 residues. Germline V gene sequence: CDR1 ENHRY, CDR2 SYGVKD.

The rearrangement links TRBV7-9 to TRBJ1-2, with 12 positions matching TRBD1. The CDR3 sequence is 17 residues long. Unmatched junction bases numbered 7, after V lost 4 bases and J lost 1 base. Germline CDR1 is SEHNR and CDR2 is FQNEAQ (reference sequence). The CDR3 nucleotides read TGTGCCAGCAGCTCCGGGACAGGGGGCGTGGGTAACTATGGCTACACCTTC. This codes for CASSSGTGGVGNYGYTF.